These 8 T cell receptor beta chains were all obtained from the same sample, sequenced in a study of response to subunit inactivated influenza vaccine. MiXCR was run by TCRdb on the RT-PCR reads, yielding one entry per CDR3 protein. The table records approximately 480,000 distinct CDR3 sequences, approximately 11% of them present only once. The sequences come from PBMCs from blood, collected around seven weeks after vaccination. The receptors were sampled from a man aged 45-65 years who received an inactivated influenza vaccine.

This clonotype appeared a few times. The chain carries TRBV7-2 and TRBJ1-1; possibly TRBD1 for D (5 bases). CDR1 is SGHTA, CDR2 FQGNSA, per germline. Trimming took 3 bases from V and 1 from J, leaving 9 bases between them. The CDR3 extends over 14 amino acids. For the CDR3, the DNA is TGTGCCAGCAGCTTCCCGGGACCGAACACTGAAGCTTTCTTT. This sequence encodes CASSFPGPNTEAFF.

In this sample, this clonotype turned up many times. The chain couples TRBV20-1 to TRBJ2-5; no reliable D call. Germline lookup yields CDR1 DFQATT and CDR2 SNEGSKA (reference sequence). The CDR3 is 12 amino acids. Trimming removed 3 bases at V and 2 bases at J, with 7 bases between. The CDR3 nucleotides are TGCAGTGCTAGCCCAGGACAAGAGACCCAGTACTTC. It specifies CSASPGQETQYF.

The rearrangement links TRBV7-6 to TRBJ2-2; TRBD1 matches at 9 bases. The J segment lost 6 bases and the V segment lost 2 bases, leaving 7 bases of the junction unmatched. CDR1 is SGHVS, CDR2 FNYEAQ, per germline. The CDR3 covers 16 residues. In DNA, the CDR3 is TGTGCCAGCAGCTTAATGGGACAGGGTCCCGCCGGGGAGCTGTTTTTT. It encodes CASSLMGQGPAGELFF.

The chain has TRBV3-1 and TRBJ1-1; D is possibly TRBD1 (6 bases). This CDR3 has 15 residues. Trimming stripped 3 bases from V and 1 base from J, with 12 bases between. Germline-derived CDR1 and CDR2 are LGHDT and YNNKEL (reference sequence). CDR3 residues: CASSHTTGWNTEAFF. The CDR3 coding sequence is TGTGCCAGCAGCCACACGACAGGATGGAACACTGAAGCTTTCTTT.

In this sample, this clonotype turned up many times. The J gene is TRBJ2-7, the V gene TRBV5-1; TRBD2 aligns across 8 bases. V lost 4 bases, J lost 6 bases, and 6 bases stayed unmatched. Per germline, CDR1 SGHRS and CDR2 YFSETQ. The length of the CDR3 is 13 residues. The CDR3 spells CASSQGLASEQYF. The CDR3 nucleotides read TGCGCCAGCAGCCAAGGACTAGCTAGCGAGCAGTACTTC.

This clonotype has a count of ten or more. This chain links TRBV28 with TRBJ1-3, with a possible D match to TRBD1 (5 bases). The CDR3 covers 14 residues. The V and J ends lost 6 bases and 4 bases respectively, with 13 bases between them. The germline CDR1 and CDR2 sequences are MDHEN and SYDVKM. DNA for the CDR3: TGTGCCAGCAGCACGGGGCTTCTCGGAAACACCATATATTTT. Amino acids: CASSTGLLGNTIYF.

This sequence joins TRBV20-1 and TRBJ2-1; D is unresolved. V lost 7 bases and J 3 bases, leaving 13 bases between the germline ends. The CDR3 consists of 13 residues. Looked up from germline, CDR1 is DFQATT and CDR2 is SNEGSKA (reference sequence). The CDR3 coding sequence is TGCAGTGTCAGAAAGAACGTCTACAATGAGCAGTTCTTC. This codes for CSVRKNVYNEQFF.

A few counts support this clonotype. The CDR3 is CASSIPPVAPTLAGELFF. CDR3 sequence (DNA): TGTGCCAGTAGTATCCCCCCGGTGGCACCCACGTTGGCCGGGGAGCTGTTTTTT. The chain employs TRBV19 and TRBJ2-2; D gene ambiguous. The CDR3 runs 18 residues. Germline loops: CDR1 LNHDA, CDR2 SQIVND (reference sequence). The V and J ends lost 3 bases and 6 bases respectively, with 23 bases between them. Supplemented by reference TRBV19 and TRBJ2-2, the full variable domain reads DGGITQSPKYLFRKEGQNVTLSCEQNLNHDAMYWYRQDPGQGLRLIYYSQIVNDFQKGDIAEGYSVSREKKESFPLTVTSAQKNPTAFYLCASSIPPVAPTLAGELFFGEGSRLTVL.